One sample yielded the 9 T cell receptor beta chains listed below, sequenced in a study of control samples from healthy donors and cancer patients. Assay: immunoSEQ multiplex PCR; the TCRdb copy retains only in-frame clones and omits some. Its table lists approximately 190,000 clones. Sequenced material: blood. The receptors derive from a woman in her 30s in good health.

This sequence joins TRBV5-5 and TRBJ1-5, with unresolved D. The V gene lost 4 bases and the J gene lost 1 base, with 9 bases spanning the gap. This CDR3 spans 14 amino acids. From germline, CDR1 is SGHKS and CDR2 YYEKEE (reference sequence). The CDR3 DNA follows: TGTGCCAGCAGCACGACAATAAGCAATCAGCCCCAGCATTTT. It translates to CASSTTISNQPQHF. The whole variable domain, filled in from reference TRBV5-5 and TRBJ1-5, reads DAGVTQSPTHLIKTRGQQVTLRCSPISGHKSVSWYQQVLGQGPQFIFQYYEKEERGRGNFPDRFSARQFPNYSSELNVNALLLGDSALYLCASSTTISNQPQHFGDGTRLSIL.

The chain combines TRBV19 with TRBJ2-7, with 7 bases lining up with TRBD2. Germline trimming cut 1 base from V and 2 bases from J; bases unmatched to any gene: 5. Germline V CDR1 and CDR2: LNHDA, SQIVND (reference sequence). CDR3 length: 15 amino acids. The DNA of the CDR3 is TGTGCCAGTAGTATAGGCGTGGGGGGGGCCTACGAGCAGTACTTC. Translated: CASSIGVGGAYEQYF. The whole variable domain, remainder taken from reference TRBV19 and TRBJ2-7, is DGGITQSPKYLFRKEGQNVTLSCEQNLNHDAMYWYRQDPGQGLRLIYYSQIVNDFQKGDIAEGYSVSREKKESFPLTVTSAQKNPTAFYLCASSIGVGGAYEQYFGPGTRLTVT.

The chain recombines TRBV24-1 with TRBJ1-5; D might be TRBD1 (5 bases). The germline V and J ends were trimmed by 4 bases and 9 bases, with 15 bases remaining between them. There are 14 residues in the CDR3. Per the germline V gene, CDR1 is KGHDR and CDR2 is SFDVKD. For the CDR3, the DNA is TGTGCCACCAGTGAAGCGGGACGGCCAGCGCCCCAGCATTTT. Protein sequence: CATSEAGRPAPQHF.

V is TRBV7-3 and J is TRBJ1-1, with D uncertain. The germline CDR1 and CDR2 sequences are SGHTA and FQGTGA. V lost 2 bases and J lost 2, with 15 bases in between. This CDR3 spans 16 amino acids. CDR3 nucleotide sequence: TGTGCCAGCAGCTTAGACTCTACAGCCTCTAACACTGAAGCTTTCTTT. It is translated as CASSLDSTASNTEAFF. The whole variable domain, filled in from reference TRBV7-3 and TRBJ1-1, reads GAGVSQTPSNKVTEKGKYVELRCDPISGHTALYWYRQSLGQGPEFLIYFQGTGAADDSGLPNDRFFAVRPEGSVSTLKIQRTERGDSAVYLCASSLDSTASNTEAFFGQGTRLTVV.

The chain has TRBV30 and TRBJ2-5; TRBD1 matches at 8 bases. CDR1 is GTSNPN and CDR2 is SVGIG in the germline V gene (reference sequence). The V segment lost 0 bases and the J segment 1 base; nucleotides outside the gene matches: 7. The CDR3 is 16 residues long. This CDR3 reads CAWSVDPGTGQETQYF. CDR3 nucleotides: TGTGCCTGGAGTGTCGATCCTGGGACAGGCCAAGAGACCCAGTACTTC.

The J gene is TRBJ1-4, the V gene TRBV29-1; D is possibly TRBD1 (6 bases). V lost 5 bases, J lost 1 base, and 11 bases lay in between. This CDR3 is 14 amino acids long. CDR1 is SQVTM, CDR2 ANQGSEA, per germline. The CDR3 nucleotides read TGCAGCGTTTCCCGGGGGCTAACTAATGAAAAACTGTTTTTT. Translating it yields CSVSRGLTNEKLFF.

CDR3 nucleotides: TGTGCCATCAGTGAGTCTCCAGGGCAAAACTACGAGCAGTACTTC. Protein product: CAISESPGQNYEQYF. The V and J genes are TRBV10-3 and TRBJ2-7; a possible D gene is TRBD1 (5 bases). The CDR3 is 15 residues long. CDR1 ENHRY and CDR2 SYGVKD come from the germline V gene. Trimming cost V 0 bases and J 3 bases, with 12 bases left between them.

V is TRBV12-3 or TRBV12-4 and J is TRBJ1-4; a possible D gene is TRBD1 (6 bases). The CDR3 runs 12 residues. V lost 8 bases and J 13 bases, leaving 17 bases between the germline ends. The CDR3 DNA sequence: TGTGCCAGCCGAGGGGGTATAGGATTACTGTTTTTT. This translates into CASRGGIGLLFF.

This CDR3 reads CASSLGTYTGELFF. The DNA for the CDR3 is TGTGCCAGCAGCCTGGGGACCTACACCGGGGAGCTGTTTTTT. V and J are TRBV3-1 (or the pseudogene TRBV3-2) and TRBJ2-2, with D perhaps TRBD1 or TRBD2 (5 bases each). Germline V lookup: CDR1 LGHDT, CDR2 YNNKEL (reference sequence). V was cut by 4 bases and J by 3 bases, with 9 bases left in between. CDR3 length: 14 amino acids.